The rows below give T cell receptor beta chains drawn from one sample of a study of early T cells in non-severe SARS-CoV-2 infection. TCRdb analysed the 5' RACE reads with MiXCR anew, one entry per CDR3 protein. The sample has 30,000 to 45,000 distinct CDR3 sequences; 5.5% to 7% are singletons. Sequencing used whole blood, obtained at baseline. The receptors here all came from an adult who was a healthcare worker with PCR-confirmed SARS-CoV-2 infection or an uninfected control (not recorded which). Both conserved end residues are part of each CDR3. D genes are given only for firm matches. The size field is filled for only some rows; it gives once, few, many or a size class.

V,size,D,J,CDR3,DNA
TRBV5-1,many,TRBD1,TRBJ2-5,CASSLGQGSRETQYF,TGCGCCAGCAGCCTTGGACAGGGGAGTAGAGAGACCCAGTACTTC
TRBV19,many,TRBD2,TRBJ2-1,CASSLAGGYNEQFF,TGTGCCAGTAGTTTAGCGGGAGGATACAATGAGCAGTTCTTC
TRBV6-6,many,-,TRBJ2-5,CASSIGPPGETQYF,TGTGCCAGCAGTATAGGACCCCCAGGGGAGACCCAGTACTTC
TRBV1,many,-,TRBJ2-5,CTSRDLDFCLTQYF,TGCACCAGCAGGGATTTGGACTTCTGTCTGACCCAGTACTTC
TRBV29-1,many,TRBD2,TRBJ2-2,CSVAPTWTSGAGELFF,TGCAGCGTTGCACCGACTTGGACTAGCGGTGCCGGGGAGCTGTTTTTT
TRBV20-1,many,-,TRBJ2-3,CSATWAPTNTQYF,TGCAGTGCCACCTGGGCCCCGACGAATACGCAGTATTTT
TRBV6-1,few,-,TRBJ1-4,CASSDPRRSNEKLFF,TGTGCCAGCAGTGATCCCAGGAGAAGTAATGAAAAACTGTTTTTT
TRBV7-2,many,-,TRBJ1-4,CASSLALTGKLFF,TGTGCCAGCAGCTTAGCGCTGACAGGAAAACTGTTTTTT
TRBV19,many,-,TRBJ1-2,CASSILGYGYTF,TGTGCCAGTAGTATCTTGGGCTATGGCTACACCTTC
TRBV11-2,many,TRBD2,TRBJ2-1,CASSGQLAGGFFEQFF,TGTGCCAGCAGCGGTCAACTAGCGGGAGGGTTCTTTGAGCAGTTCTTC
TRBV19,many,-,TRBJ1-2,CASRQNSNYGYTF,TGTGCCAGTAGGCAGAACTCTAACTATGGCTACACCTTC
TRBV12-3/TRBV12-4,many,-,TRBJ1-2,CASRRLSYGYTF,TGTGCCAGCCGTCGACTGAGCTATGGCTACACCTTC
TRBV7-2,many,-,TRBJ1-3,CASSLGRAPGNTIYF,TGTGCCAGCAGCTTAGGCAGGGCGCCTGGAAACACCATATATTTT
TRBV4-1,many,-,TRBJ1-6,CASSQDQGRNSPLHF,TGCGCCAGCAGCCAAGATCAGGGGAGGAATTCACCCCTCCACTTT
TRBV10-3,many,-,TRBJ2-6,CAISEPGSGANVLTF,TGTGCCATCAGTGAACCGGGATCTGGGGCCAACGTCCTGACTTTC
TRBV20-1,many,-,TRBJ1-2,CSAPSGGYGYTF,TGCAGTGCCCCCTCCGGGGGTTATGGCTACACCTTC
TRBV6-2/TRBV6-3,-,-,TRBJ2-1,CASSRVLEQFF,TGTGCCAGCAGTCGGGTTCTTGAGCAGTTCTTC
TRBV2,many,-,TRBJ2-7,CASSWSSYEQYF,TGTGCCAGCAGTTGGAGCTCCTACGAGCAGTACTTC
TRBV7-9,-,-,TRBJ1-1,CASSLPHWSEAFF,TGTGCCAGCAGCTTACCACATTGGAGCGAAGCTTTCTTT
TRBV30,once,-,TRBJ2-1,CAWSFDSGTYNEQFF,TGTGCCTGGAGCTTTGACTCTGGAACGTACAATGAGCAGTTCTTC
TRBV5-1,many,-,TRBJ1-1,CASSLEPATEAFF,TGCGCCAGCAGCCTCGAGCCAGCCACTGAAGCTTTCTTT
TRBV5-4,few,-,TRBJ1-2,CASSAGVYGYTF,TGTGCCAGCAGCGCAGGTGTTTATGGCTACACCTTC
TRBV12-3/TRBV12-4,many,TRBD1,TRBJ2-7,CASSPGQGLGGYEQYF,TGTGCCAGCAGTCCAGGACAGGGGCTCGGGGGGTACGAGCAGTACTTC
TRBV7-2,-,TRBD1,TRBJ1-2,CASSLQGAYGYTF,TGTGCCAGCAGCTTGCAGGGGGCTTATGGCTACACCTTC
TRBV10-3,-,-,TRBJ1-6,CAISEGRGNSPLHF,TGTGCCATCAGTGAAGGCAGGGGTAATTCACCCCTCCACTTT
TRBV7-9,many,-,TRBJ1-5,CASSPGNQPQHF,TGTGCCAGCAGCCCGGGGAATCAGCCCCAGCATTTT
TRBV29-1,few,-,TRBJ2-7,CSVVSGSYEQYF,TGCAGCGTTGTTAGCGGATCCTACGAGCAGTACTTC
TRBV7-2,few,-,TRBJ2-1,CASSLGPPGLGAYNEQFF,TGTGCCAGCAGCTTAGGACCACCAGGATTAGGGGCCTACAATGAGCAGTTCTTC
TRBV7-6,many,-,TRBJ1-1,CASSPYFGTEAFF,TGTGCCAGCAGCCCGTATTTCGGGACAGAAGCTTTCTTT
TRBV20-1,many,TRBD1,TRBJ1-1,CSARDSWGTGRNTEAFF,TGCAGTGCTAGAGATTCTTGGGGGACAGGGCGGAACACTGAAGCTTTCTTT
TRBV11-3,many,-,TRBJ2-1,CASSLEHYNEQFF,TGTGCCAGCAGCTTAGAGCACTACAATGAGCAGTTCTTC
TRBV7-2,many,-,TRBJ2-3,CASSFDRGRTDTQYF,TGTGCCAGCAGCTTCGACCGGGGGCGGACAGATACGCAGTATTTT
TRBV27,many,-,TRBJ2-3,CASSLGRRLTDTQYF,TGTGCCAGCAGTTTAGGCAGGAGACTCACAGATACGCAGTATTTT
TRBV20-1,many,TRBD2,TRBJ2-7,CSARDIAGVGYEQYF,TGCAGTGCTAGAGACATAGCGGGAGTAGGATACGAGCAGTACTTC
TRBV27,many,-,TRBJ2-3,CASSFLAERTDTQYF,TGTGCCAGCAGTTTTCTGGCAGAACGAACAGATACGCAGTATTTT
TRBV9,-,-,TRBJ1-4,CASSLSTRGTNEKLFF,TGTGCCAGCAGCCTCTCGACTCGGGGGACTAATGAAAAACTGTTTTTT
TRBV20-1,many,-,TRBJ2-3,CSASGGLRDTQYF,TGCAGTGCTAGCGGGGGGCTCCGGGATACGCAGTATTTT
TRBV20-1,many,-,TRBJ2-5,CSAFPPTGQETQYF,TGCAGTGCTTTCCCCCCGACAGGTCAAGAGACCCAGTACTTC
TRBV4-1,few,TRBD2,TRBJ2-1,CASSSPGGSGGAKANEQFF,TGCGCCAGCAGCTCCCCAGGGGGGAGCGGGGGGGCGAAGGCGAATGAGCAGTTCTTC
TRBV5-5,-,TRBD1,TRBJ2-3,CASSLGDRDQTDTQYF,TGTGCCAGCAGCTTGGGCGACAGGGACCAGACAGATACGCAGTATTTT
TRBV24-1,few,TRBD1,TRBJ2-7,CATSDAPGTGESGRSYEQYF,TGTGCCACCAGTGATGCCCCCGGGACAGGGGAAAGCGGGAGAAGCTACGAGCAGTACTTC
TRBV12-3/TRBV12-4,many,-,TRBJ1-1,CASSLDGVRYTEAFF,TGTGCCAGCAGTTTAGATGGAGTACGGTACACTGAAGCTTTCTTT
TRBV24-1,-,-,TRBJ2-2,CATGRIENTGELFF,TGTGCCACCGGTAGGATTGAGAACACCGGGGAGCTGTTTTTT
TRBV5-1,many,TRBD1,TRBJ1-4,CASSSGTGFVSEKLFF,TGCGCCAGCAGCTCCGGGACAGGCTTTGTTAGTGAAAAACTGTTTTTT
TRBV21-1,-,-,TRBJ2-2,CASSKGTMNTGELFF,TGTGCCAGCAGCAAAGGGACAATGAACACCGGGGAGCTGTTTTTT